The source of this T cell receptor beta chain is a study of Ad26.COV2.S vaccination and SARS-CoV-2 variants. The V end lost 1 base, the J end lost 2 bases, and 9 bases lay between the germline ends. The length of the CDR3 is 14 residues. Per the germline V gene, CDR1 is SGHRS and CDR2 is YFSETQ. The treatment denotes: roughly 18 received Ad26.COV2.S at low or high dose, single or two shots; about five received placebo; per-sample allocation not given. Day 63 following the first vaccine or placebo injection was when the samples were taken. Clones were read by immunoSEQ multiplex PCR, and TCRdb kept only the in-frame ones, dropping some. The data show some 350,000 clones, 80% to 90% seen once.

The clonotype comes from a person between 18 and 65 years old who received the Ad26.COV2.S COVID-19 vaccine or a placebo. Material: peripheral blood, obtained in a trial of Ad26.COV2.S vaccine versus placebo. The chain has TRBV5-1 and TRBJ1-2; a possible D gene is TRBD1 (5 bases). CDR3 in amino acids: CASSLKGDNYGYTF. The CDR3 coding sequence is TGCGCCAGCAGCTTGAAAGGGGACAACTATGGCTACACCTTC.